This T cell receptor (beta chain) derives from a study of graft-versus-host responses after intestinal transplantation. On this clone itself: What it binds is unknown.

Study-level points and caveats: Ileal or blood samples showed some GvH clones first, and such clones were also found in recipient marrow.

Sequencing was performed with immunoSEQ multiplex PCR; in TCRdb, only in-frame clones are kept and a portion is missing. The sample gives tens of thousands of clones, roughly 90% of which show up once; around 2.5% is in the top ten. The germline CDR1 and CDR2 sequences are MNHEY and SMNVEV (reference sequence). The CDR3 loop spans 15 amino acids. Trimming stripped 0 bases from V and 8 bases from J, with 16 bases between. The sequencing used unstimulated CD8+ T cells sorted from spleen or lymph node cells, collected before intestinal transplant. The chain links TRBV27 to TRBJ1-2, with a possible D match to TRBD1 (6 bases). This clonotype originated in a human donor who received an intestinal transplant. CDR3 coding DNA: TGTGCCAGCAGTTTATCGACACAGGGAAGGAACGGCTACACCTTC. Its protein is CASSLSTQGRNGYTF.